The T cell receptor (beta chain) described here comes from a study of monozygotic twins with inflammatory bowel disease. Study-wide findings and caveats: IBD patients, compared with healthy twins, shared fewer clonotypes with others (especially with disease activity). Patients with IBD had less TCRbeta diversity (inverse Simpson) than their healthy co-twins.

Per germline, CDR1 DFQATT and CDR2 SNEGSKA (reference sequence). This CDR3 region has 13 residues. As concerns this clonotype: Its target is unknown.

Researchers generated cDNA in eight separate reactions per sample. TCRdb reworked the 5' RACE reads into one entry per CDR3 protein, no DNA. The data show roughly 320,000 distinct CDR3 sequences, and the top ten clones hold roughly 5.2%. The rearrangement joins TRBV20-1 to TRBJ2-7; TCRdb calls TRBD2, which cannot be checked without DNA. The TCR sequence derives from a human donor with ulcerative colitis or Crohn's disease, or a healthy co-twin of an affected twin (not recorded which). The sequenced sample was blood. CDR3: CSAKGLAVYEQYF.